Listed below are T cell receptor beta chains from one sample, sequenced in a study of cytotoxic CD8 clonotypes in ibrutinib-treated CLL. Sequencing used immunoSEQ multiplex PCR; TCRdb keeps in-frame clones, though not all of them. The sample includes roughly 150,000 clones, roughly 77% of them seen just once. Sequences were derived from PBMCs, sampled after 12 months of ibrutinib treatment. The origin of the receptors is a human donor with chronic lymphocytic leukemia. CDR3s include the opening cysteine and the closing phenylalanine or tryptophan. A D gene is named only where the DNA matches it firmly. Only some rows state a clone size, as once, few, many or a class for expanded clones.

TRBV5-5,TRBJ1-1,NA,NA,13,CASSVLEGTEAFF,TGTGCCAGCAGCGTGCTGGAGGGGACTGAAGCTTTCTTT
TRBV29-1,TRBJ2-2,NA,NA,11,CSVAGSGELFF,TGCAGCGTTGCGGGCAGCGGGGAGCTGTTTTTT
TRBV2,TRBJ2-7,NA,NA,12,CASSPSSYEQYF,TGTGCCAGCAGTCCGTCTTCCTACGAGCAGTACTTC
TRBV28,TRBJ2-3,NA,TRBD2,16,CATKPGLAGATDTQYF,TGTGCCACCAAACCGGGACTAGCGGGAGCCACAGATACGCAGTATTTT
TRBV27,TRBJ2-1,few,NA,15,CASSSSGSGYNEQFF,TGTGCCAGCAGCAGCAGCGGGTCCGGCTACAATGAGCAGTTCTTC
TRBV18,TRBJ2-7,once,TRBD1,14,CASSPEGQGGEQYF,TGTGCCAGCTCACCAGAGGGACAGGGTGGCGAGCAGTACTTC
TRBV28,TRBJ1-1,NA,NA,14,CASSRQVGSTEAFF,TGTGCCAGCAGCCGACAGGTGGGTTCCACTGAAGCTTTCTTT
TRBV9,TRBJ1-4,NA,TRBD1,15,CASSVSGGEYEKLFF,TGTGCCAGCAGCGTATCAGGGGGCGAGTACGAAAAACTGTTTTTT
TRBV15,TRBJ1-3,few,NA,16,CATSRGKQGAGNTIYF,TGTGCCACCAGCAGAGGAAAACAGGGAGCTGGAAACACCATATATTTT
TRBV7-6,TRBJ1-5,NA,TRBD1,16,CASSSEGDSNNQPQHF,TGTGCCAGCAGCTCCGAAGGGGACAGCAACAATCAGCCCCAGCATTTT
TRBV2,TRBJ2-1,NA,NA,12,CASSRSEYEQFF,TGTGCCAGCAGTCGTAGTGAATATGAGCAGTTCTTC
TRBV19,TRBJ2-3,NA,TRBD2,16,CASSIGTSGSTDTQYF,TGTGCCAGTAGTATTGGTACTAGCGGGAGCACAGATACGCAGTATTTT
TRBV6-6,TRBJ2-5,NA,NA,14,CASSYSGGAETQYF,TGTGCCAGCAGTTACTCGGGGGGCGCGGAGACCCAGTACTTC
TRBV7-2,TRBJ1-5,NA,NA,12,CASSLSNQPQHF,TGTGCCAGCAGCCTCAGCAATCAGCCCCAGCATTTT
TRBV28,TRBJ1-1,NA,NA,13,CASSSPLNTEAFF,TGTGCCAGCTCCTCTCCTCTGAACACTGAAGCTTTCTTT
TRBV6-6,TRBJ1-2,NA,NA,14,CASSQSGRQEGYTF,TGTGCCAGCAGCCAATCGGGCCGCCAGGAGGGCTACACCTTC
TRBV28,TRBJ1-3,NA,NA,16,CASRNHGARSGNTIYF,TGTGCCAGCAGAAACCATGGGGCGAGGTCTGGAAACACCATATATTTT
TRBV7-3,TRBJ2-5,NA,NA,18,CASSRPILPRDPQETQYF,TGTGCCAGCAGCCGACCAATCCTTCCGAGAGATCCCCAAGAGACCCAGTACTTC
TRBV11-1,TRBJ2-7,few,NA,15,CASSLASGGPYEQYF,TGTGCCAGCAGCTTAGCGTCAGGAGGGCCCTACGAGCAGTACTTC
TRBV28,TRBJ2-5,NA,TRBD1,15,CASSSGQGRIRTQYF,TGTGCCAGCAGTTCGGGACAGGGAAGAATTAGAACCCAGTACTTC
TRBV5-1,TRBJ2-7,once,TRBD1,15,CASSSGTGGAYEQYF,TGCGCCAGCAGTTCAGGGACAGGGGGTGCCTACGAGCAGTACTTC
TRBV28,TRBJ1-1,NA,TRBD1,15,CASRPPGQGNTEAFF,TGTGCCAGCAGGCCTCCGGGACAGGGGAACACTGAAGCTTTCTTT
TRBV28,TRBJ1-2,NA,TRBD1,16,CASSLAGQGEDYGYTF,TGTGCCAGCAGTTTGGCCGGACAGGGGGAGGACTATGGCTACACCTTC
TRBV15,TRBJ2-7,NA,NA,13,CATSRDIGYEQYF,TGTGCCACCAGCAGAGATATCGGTTACGAGCAGTACTTC
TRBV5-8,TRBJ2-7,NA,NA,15,CASSPGGLSSYEQYF,TGTGCCAGCAGCCCCGGGGGACTGAGCTCCTACGAGCAGTACTTC
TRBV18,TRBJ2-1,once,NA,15,CASSDERPGRNEQFF,TGTGCCAGCTCAGATGAACGACCCGGGCGGAATGAGCAGTTCTTC
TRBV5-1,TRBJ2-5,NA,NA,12,CASSSTQETQYF,TGCGCCAGCAGCTCTACTCAAGAGACCCAGTACTTC
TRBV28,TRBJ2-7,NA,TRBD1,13,CASRDRVRGEQYF,TGTGCCAGCAGAGACAGGGTAAGGGGGGAGCAGTACTTC
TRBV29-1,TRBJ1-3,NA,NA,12,CSVMTGGNTIYF,TGCAGCGTAATGACAGGAGGAAACACCATATATTTT
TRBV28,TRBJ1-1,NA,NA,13,CASRSYVKGEAFF,TGTGCCAGCCGCAGCTATGTAAAGGGAGAAGCTTTCTTT
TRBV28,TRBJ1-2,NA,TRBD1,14,CASEPGQANYGYTF,TGTGCCAGCGAACCGGGACAGGCTAACTATGGCTACACCTTC
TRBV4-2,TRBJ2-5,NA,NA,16,CASSPGKGGLQETQYF,TGTGCCAGCAGCCCCGGGAAGGGGGGCCTCCAAGAGACCCAGTACTTC
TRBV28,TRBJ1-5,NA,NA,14,CATRDTPRGQPQHF,TGTGCCACGCGAGACACCCCAAGGGGTCAGCCCCAGCATTTT
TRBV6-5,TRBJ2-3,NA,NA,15,CASSSAETNLDTQYF,TGTGCCAGCAGTTCCGCTGAGACTAATCTAGATACGCAGTATTTT
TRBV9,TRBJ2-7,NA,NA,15,CASSVAGEPSYEQYF,TGTGCCAGCAGCGTAGCGGGGGAACCCTCCTACGAGCAGTACTTC
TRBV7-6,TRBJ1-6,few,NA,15,CASSSGASLNSPLHF,TGTGCCAGCAGCTCTGGGGCCAGTTTGAATTCACCCCTCCACTTT
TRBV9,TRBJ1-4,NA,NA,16,CASSVGLSATNEKLFF,TGTGCCAGCAGCGTGGGTTTGTCTGCAACTAATGAAAAACTGTTTTTT
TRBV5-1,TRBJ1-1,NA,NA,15,CASIPGALLNTEAFF,TGCGCCAGCATCCCAGGGGCCCTCCTGAACACTGAAGCTTTCTTT
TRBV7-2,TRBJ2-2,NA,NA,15,CASSLAGPGTGELFF,TGTGCCAGCAGCTTGGCGGGGCCCGGGACCGGGGAGCTGTTTTTT
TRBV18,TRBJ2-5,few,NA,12,CASSPQRETQYF,TGTGCCAGCTCACCACAAAGAGAGACCCAGTACTTC
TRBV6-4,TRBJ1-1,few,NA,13,CASSKQMNTEAFF,TGTGCCAGCAGCAAGCAGATGAACACTGAAGCTTTCTTT
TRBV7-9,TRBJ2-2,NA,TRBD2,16,CASWGGVIANTGELFF,TGTGCCAGCTGGGGGGGAGTTATCGCCAACACCGGGGAGCTGTTTTTT
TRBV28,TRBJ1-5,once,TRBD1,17,CASSFEGGTAGNQPQHF,TGTGCCAGCAGTTTCGAGGGGGGGACAGCCGGAAATCAGCCCCAGCATTTT
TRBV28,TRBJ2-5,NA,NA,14,CASSSPEGGETQYF,TGTGCCAGCAGTTCCCCGGAGGGGGGAGAGACCCAGTACTTC
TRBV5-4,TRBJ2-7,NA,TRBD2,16,CASSPMTSGRAYEQYF,TGTGCCAGCAGCCCGATGACTAGCGGGAGGGCCTACGAGCAGTACTTC
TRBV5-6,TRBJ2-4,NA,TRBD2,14,CASSLQGLGNIQYF,TGTGCCAGCAGCTTACAGGGACTAGGTAACATTCAGTACTTC
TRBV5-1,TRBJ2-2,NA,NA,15,CASSLEDSYTGELFF,TGCGCCAGCAGCTTGGAGGACTCATACACCGGGGAGCTGTTTTTT
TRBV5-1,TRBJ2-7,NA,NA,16,CASSPGSYSRAYEQYF,TGCGCCAGCAGCCCCGGCTCTTACTCCAGGGCCTACGAGCAGTACTTC
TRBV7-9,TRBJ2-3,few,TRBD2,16,CASSPTRGVSTDTQYF,TGTGCCAGCAGCCCGACCCGGGGGGTGTCCACAGATACGCAGTATTTT
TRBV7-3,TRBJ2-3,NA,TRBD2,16,CASRQRGTRPSDTQYF,TGTGCCAGCAGACAAAGGGGGACTAGGCCTTCAGATACGCAGTATTTT
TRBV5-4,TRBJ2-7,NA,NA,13,CASSLTGSYEQYF,TGTGCCAGCAGCTTGACGGGGAGTTACGAGCAGTACTTC